A single T cell receptor (beta chain) is shown here with its context. The V end lost 4 bases, the J end lost 0 bases, and 14 bases lay between the germline ends. Germline V CDR1 and CDR2: LGHNA, YSLEER. CDR3 length: 16 amino acids. Through a sample-barcoded 5' primer and a J-beta primer mix, a second PCR was run for roughly 6 to 12 cycles. Every molecule of cDNA carried a tag from a template-switch adaptor with 12 random nucleotides. TCRdb re-called the 5' RACE reads with MiXCR, one entry per CDR3 protein. The table shows about 540,000 distinct CDR3 sequences, with less than 25% occurring only once. This specimen belongs to a study of blood T cells in healthy people across ages. As for the study in general: Capture by template switching was about one barcoded beta molecule per two T cells.

This same sample was also part of a study on T cells of mothers and their children. As reported in that work: Extraction yielded RNA that went, in full, into cDNA synthesis at around 1.5 ug per 15 ul.

This chain connects TRBV4-3 to TRBJ2-3, with D possibly being TRBD2 (5 bases). This clonotype was sampled from a boy aged 5-17 years in good health. The sequenced sample was blood. The CDR3 sequence is CASSLGIVDSTDTQYF. CDR3 nucleotides: TGCGCCAGCAGCCTCGGGATAGTAGATAGCACAGATACGCAGTATTTT.